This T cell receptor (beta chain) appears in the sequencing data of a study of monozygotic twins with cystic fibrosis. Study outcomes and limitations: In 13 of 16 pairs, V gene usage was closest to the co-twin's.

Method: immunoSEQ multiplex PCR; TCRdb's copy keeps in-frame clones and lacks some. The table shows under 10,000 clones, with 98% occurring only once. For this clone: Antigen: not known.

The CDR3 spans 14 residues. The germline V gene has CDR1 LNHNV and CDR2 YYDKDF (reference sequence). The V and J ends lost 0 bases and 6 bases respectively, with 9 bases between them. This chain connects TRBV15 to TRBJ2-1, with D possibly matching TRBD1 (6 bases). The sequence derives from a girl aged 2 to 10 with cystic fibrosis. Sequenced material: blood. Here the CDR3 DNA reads TGTGCCACCAGCAGAGAGGGGGCAGGCAATGAGCAGTTCTTC. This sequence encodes CATSREGAGNEQFF.